These T cell receptor beta chains were read from a single sample in a study of blood T cell repertoires in COVID-19. Using immunoSEQ multiplex PCR, the repertoire was profiled, and TCRdb retains in-frame clones only, with some absent. The profile shows 200,000 to 300,000 clones, 81% of them singletons. What was sequenced was peripheral blood. These receptors were taken from a woman aged 80 or older with COVID-19, enrolled during active disease. Each CDR3 is given with its conserved first and last residue. Clone size is given for some rows only: seen once, a few or many times, or a class if the clone is expanded.

v_call | clone_size | cdr3_aa
TRBV5-1 | . | CASSEQGGNYGYTF
TRBV10-3 | . | CAIGGSAPSYEQYF
TRBV29-1 | . | CSADGNPGEQYF
TRBV6-1 | . | CASSEAGTRNQPQHF
TRBV5-1 | . | CASSTSGGQETQYF
TRBV15 | once | CATSRGGLAGNNEQFF
TRBV7-2 | once | CASSQPDRDRGKETQYF
TRBV5-1 | . | CASARGAEEKLFF
TRBV4-3 | once | CASSQLDGGRSETQYF
TRBV7-9 | . | CASSLGGSEKLFF